The clone carrying this T cell receptor beta chain has only a few counts. The sample originates from a study of T cell repertoires in cytomegalovirus infection. Study-level background: Public TCR beta signatures were indicative of both CMV infection and a matching HLA type.

V trimming: 0 bases; J trimming: 6 bases; junction bases outside the gene matches: 13. Germline CDR1 and CDR2: SGHNT and YYREEE (reference sequence). The CDR3 covers 17 residues. TCRdb reprocessed the reads with MiXCR, giving one entry per CDR3 protein. The sample comprises about 310,000 distinct CDR3 sequences, roughly 17% of which are singletons, and around 12% rests with the top ten. This chain uses TRBV5-4 with TRBJ2-7; TRBD1 matches at 9 bases. The sequence was collected from a human donor in good health (CMV status not recorded). Some clones in this sample may be carry-over from other donors' samples. Sequenced sample: PBMCs. The CDR3 DNA reads TGTGCCAGCAGCTTGGATGGGACAGGGAACGTCGTGCGCGAGCAGTACTTC. This codes for CASSLDGTGNVVREQYF. Full variable domain (remainder filled in from reference TRBV5-4 and TRBJ2-7): ETGVTQSPTHLIKTRGQQVTLRCSSQSGHNTVSWYQQALGQGPQFIFQYYREEENGRGNFPPRFSGLQFPNYSSELNVNALELDDSALYLCASSLDGTGNVVREQYFGPGTRLTVT.